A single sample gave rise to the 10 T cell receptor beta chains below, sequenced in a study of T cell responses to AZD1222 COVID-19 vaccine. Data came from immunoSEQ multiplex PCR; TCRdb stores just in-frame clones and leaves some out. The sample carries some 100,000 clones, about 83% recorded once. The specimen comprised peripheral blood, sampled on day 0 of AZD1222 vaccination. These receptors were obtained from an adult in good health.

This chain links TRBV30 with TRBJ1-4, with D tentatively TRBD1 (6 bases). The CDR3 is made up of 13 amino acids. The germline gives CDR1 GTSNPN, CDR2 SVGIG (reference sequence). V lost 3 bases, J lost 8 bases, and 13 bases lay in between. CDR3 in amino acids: CAWRGAPGEKLFF. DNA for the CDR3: TGTGCCTGGAGGGGGGCGCCGGGGGAAAAACTGTTTTTT.

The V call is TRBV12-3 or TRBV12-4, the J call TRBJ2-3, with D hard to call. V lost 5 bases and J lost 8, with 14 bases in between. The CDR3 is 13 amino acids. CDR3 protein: CASSRQTPGTQYF. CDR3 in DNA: TGTGCCAGCAGTCGCCAGACCCCGGGTACGCAGTATTTT.

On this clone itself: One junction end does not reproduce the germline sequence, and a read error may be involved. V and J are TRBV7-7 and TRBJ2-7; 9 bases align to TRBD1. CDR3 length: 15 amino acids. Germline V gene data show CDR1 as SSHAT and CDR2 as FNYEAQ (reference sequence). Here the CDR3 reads CASSPGQGTTYEQYF. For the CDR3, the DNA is TGTGCTAGCAGCCCCGGACAGGGGACCACCTACGAGCAGTACTTC.

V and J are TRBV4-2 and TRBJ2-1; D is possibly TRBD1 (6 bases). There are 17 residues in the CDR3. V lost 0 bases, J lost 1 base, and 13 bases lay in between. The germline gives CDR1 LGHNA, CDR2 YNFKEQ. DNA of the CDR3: TGTGCCAGCAGCCAAGATCCAGGCAGGGGATCCTACAATGAGCAGTTCTTC. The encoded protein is CASSQDPGRGSYNEQFF.

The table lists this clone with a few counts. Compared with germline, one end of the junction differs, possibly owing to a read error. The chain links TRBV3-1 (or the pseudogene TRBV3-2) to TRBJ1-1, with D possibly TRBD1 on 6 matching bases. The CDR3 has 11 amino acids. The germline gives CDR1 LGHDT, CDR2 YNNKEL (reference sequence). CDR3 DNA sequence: TGTGCCAGCAGCCGGGGCGGCCAGGGGTCCTTT. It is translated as CASSRGGQGSF.

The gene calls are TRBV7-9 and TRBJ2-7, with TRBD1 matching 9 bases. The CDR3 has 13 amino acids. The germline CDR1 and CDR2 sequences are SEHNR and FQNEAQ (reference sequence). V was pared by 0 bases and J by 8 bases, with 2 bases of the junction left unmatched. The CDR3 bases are TGTGCCAGCAGCTTAGCAACAGGGGGCAAGCAGTACTTC. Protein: CASSLATGGKQYF.

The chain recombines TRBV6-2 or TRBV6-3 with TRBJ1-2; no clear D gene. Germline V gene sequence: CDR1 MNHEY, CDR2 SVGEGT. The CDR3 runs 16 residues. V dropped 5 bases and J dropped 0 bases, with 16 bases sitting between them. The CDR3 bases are TGTGCCAGCAGTCGACCTAGACCAATAACTAACTATGGCTACACCTTC. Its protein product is CASSRPRPITNYGYTF.

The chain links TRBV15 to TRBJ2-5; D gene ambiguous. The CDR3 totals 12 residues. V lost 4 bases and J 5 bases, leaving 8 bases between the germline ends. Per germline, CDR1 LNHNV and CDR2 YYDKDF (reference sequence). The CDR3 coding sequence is TGTGCCACCAGCACCTTTGGGGAGACCCAGTACTTC. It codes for CATSTFGETQYF.

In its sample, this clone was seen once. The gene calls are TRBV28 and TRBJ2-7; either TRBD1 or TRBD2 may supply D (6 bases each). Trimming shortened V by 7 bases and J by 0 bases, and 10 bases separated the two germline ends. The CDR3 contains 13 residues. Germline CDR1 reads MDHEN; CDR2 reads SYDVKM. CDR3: CASTGGGSYEQYF. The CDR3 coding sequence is TGTGCCAGCACCGGGGGCGGCTCCTACGAGCAGTACTTC.

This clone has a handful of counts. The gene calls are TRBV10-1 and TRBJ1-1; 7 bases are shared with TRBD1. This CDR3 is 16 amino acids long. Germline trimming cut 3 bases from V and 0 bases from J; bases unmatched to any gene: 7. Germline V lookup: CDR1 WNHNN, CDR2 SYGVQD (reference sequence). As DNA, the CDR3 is TGCGCCAGCAGTGATCTTGGGACAGACATGAACACTGAAGCTTTCTTT. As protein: CASSDLGTDMNTEAFF.